This T cell receptor beta chain came from a study of regulatory T cells in long-lasting Graves disease. Study-level findings and limits: Segments TRBV28, TRBJ1-2 and TRBJ2-5 showed preferential usage in persistent disease.

This clonotype turned up a few times. Its matching antigen is unknown. Germline V lookup: CDR1 SGHRS, CDR2 YFSETQ. With 6 bases removed from V and 3 bases from J, the gap between germline ends came to 15 bases. This CDR3 contains 15 residues. Both iRepertoire HTBI primers and Arm-PCR of CDR3 regions were used to build the TCR beta libraries. TCRdb ran MiXCR on the multiplex PCR reads and lists one entry per CDR3 protein. The sample lists about 530,000 distinct CDR3 sequences; about 16% were seen once. As for time point: newly diagnosed GD, antithyroid drugs for less than 3 months. PBMCs were the source of the RNA used for TCR sequencing. These same records also appear under a second study, on T cells in Graves' hyperthyroidism and ophthalmopathy.

The V and J genes are TRBV5-1 and TRBJ2-2; the D call may be TRBD1 or TRBD2 (6 bases each). This TCR was recovered from a woman between 40 and 65 years old with Graves disease. The sample here was peripheral blood mononuclear cells (PBMCs), taken at new diagnosis, from a patient treated with antithyroid drugs. In DNA form, the CDR3 reads TGCGCCAGCAATCTGGGGGGCTTCGACACCGGGGAGCTGTTTTTT. This translates into CASNLGGFDTGELFF.